This TCR beta chain is drawn from a study of CD8+ T cells in alopecia areata. Whole-study context: Dosing with tofacitinib proceeded for 6 to 18 months, followed by 6 months off drug.

Treatment meaning: oral pan-JAK inhibitor, 5-10 mg twice daily. Samples from alopecia areata patients were lesional scalp punch biopsies and peripheral blood. CD4+ and CD8+ T cells were sorted from PBMCs. Germline V gene data show CDR1 as MNHEY and CDR2 as SMNVEV (reference sequence). CDR3 length: 19 amino acids. The germline V and J ends were trimmed by 6 bases and 1 base, with 27 bases remaining between them. Notes on the study in general: There were also resident alphabeta T cells of normal skin sequenced in scalp samples.

Sequencing used cDNA as its template, made by extracting RNA and reverse transcribing it. Produced via immunoSEQ multiplex PCR; TCRdb's table is partial and in-frame only. The sample has more than 150,000 clones; around 60% are singletons. Of note for this clone: Its target is unknown.

This rearrangement joins TRBV27 to TRBJ1-1, with D maybe TRBD1 (6 bases). The sample consisted of CD4+ T cells sorted from blood, taken at week 4, from a patient treated with tofacitinib. The clonotype originates from a human donor with alopecia areata. This chain's CDR3 is CASSMGAGVQRGRNTEAFF. As DNA, the CDR3 is TGTGCCAGCAGCATGGGGGCAGGGGTGCAGAGGGGTAGGAACACTGAAGCTTTCTTT.